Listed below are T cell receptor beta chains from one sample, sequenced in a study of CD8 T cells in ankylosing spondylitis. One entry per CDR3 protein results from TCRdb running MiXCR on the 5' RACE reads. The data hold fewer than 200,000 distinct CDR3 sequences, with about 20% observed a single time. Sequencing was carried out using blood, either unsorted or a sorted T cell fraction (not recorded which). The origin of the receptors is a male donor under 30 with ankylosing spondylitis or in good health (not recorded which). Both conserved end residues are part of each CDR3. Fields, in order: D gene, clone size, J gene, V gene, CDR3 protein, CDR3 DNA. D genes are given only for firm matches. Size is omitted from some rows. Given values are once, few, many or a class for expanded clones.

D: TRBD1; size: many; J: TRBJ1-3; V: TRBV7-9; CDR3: CASSPDRAGNTIYF; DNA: TGTGCCAGCAGCCCGGACAGGGCTGGAAACACCATATATTTT
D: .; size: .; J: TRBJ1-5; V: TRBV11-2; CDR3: CASSLDVGSNQPQHF; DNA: TGTGCCAGCAGCTTAGATGTAGGTAGCAATCAGCCCCAGCATTTT
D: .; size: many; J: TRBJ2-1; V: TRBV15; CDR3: CATSRARDQQFF; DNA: TGTGCCACCAGCAGAGCTAGAGACCAGCAGTTCTTC
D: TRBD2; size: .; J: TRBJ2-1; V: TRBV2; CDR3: CASSASLWTSASYNEQFF; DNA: TGTGCCAGCAGTGCCAGTCTGTGGACTAGCGCGTCCTACAATGAGCAGTTCTTC
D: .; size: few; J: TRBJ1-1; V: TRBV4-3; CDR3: CASSQDRVAATEAFF; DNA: TGCGCCAGCAGCCAAGACAGGGTGGCGGCAACTGAAGCTTTCTTT
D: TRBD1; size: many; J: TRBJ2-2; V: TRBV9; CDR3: CASSWTGNTGELFF; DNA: TGTGCCAGCAGCTGGACAGGGAACACCGGGGAGCTGTTTTTT
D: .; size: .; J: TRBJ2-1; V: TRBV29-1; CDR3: CSVLGGGGLGEQFF; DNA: TGCAGCGTCCTGGGTGGAGGGGGGTTGGGTGAGCAGTTCTTC
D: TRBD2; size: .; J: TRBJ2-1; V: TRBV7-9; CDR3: CASSQAGRKQFF; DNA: TGTGCCAGCAGCCAAGCGGGGCGGAAGCAGTTCTTC
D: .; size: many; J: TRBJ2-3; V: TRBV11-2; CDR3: CASSLDRLYTDTQYF; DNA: TGTGCCAGCAGCTTAGATCGACTCTACACAGATACGCAGTATTTT
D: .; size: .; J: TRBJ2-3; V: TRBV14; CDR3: CASSQGYSRSDTQYF; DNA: TGTGCCAGCAGCCAGGGATACAGTCGGTCAGATACGCAGTATTTT
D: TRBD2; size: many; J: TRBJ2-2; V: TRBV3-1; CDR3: CASSQGSGVNTGELFF; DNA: TGTGCCAGCAGCCAAGGTAGCGGGGTGAACACCGGGGAGCTGTTTTTT
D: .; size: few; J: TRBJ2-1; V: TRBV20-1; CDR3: CSASLGSFDNEQFF; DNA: TGCAGTGCTAGCCTCGGGAGTTTCGACAATGAGCAGTTCTTC
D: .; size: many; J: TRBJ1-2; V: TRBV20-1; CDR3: CSARNFGGARAGYTF; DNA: TGCAGTGCTAGGAACTTTGGGGGGGCGCGGGCTGGCTACACCTTC
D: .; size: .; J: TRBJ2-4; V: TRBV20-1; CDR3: CSASLTGSAKNIQYF; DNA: TGCAGTGCTAGTCTCACAGGGTCAGCCAAAAACATTCAGTACTTC
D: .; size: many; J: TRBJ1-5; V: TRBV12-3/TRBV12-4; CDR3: CASSPGGRVGDQPQHF; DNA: TGTGCCAGCAGTCCGGGTGGCAGGGTCGGGGACCAGCCCCAGCATTTT
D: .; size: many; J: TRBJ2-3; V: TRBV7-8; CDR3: CASSLGGRARASTDTQYF; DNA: TGTGCCAGCAGCTTAGGCGGCAGGGCAAGGGCTAGCACAGATACGCAGTATTTT
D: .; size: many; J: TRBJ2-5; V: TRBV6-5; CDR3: CASRNRVGETQYF; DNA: TGTGCCAGCAGAAACAGGGTCGGGGAGACCCAGTACTTC
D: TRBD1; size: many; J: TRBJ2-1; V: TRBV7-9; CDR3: CASSSPDRGNEQFF; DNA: TGTGCCAGCAGCTCACCCGACAGGGGGAATGAGCAGTTCTTC
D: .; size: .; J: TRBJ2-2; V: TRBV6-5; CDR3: CASSQTTVTGELFF; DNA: TGTGCCAGCAGCCAGACGACAGTGACCGGGGAGCTGTTTTTT
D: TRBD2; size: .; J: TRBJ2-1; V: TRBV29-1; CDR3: CSVGTAGGTYNEQFF; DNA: TGCAGCGTCGGGACCGCGGGAGGGACCTACAATGAGCAGTTCTTC
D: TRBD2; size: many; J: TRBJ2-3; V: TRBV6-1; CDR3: CASSDFSREGRDTQYF; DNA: TGTGCCAGCAGTGATTTCTCGCGGGAGGGCCGGGATACGCAGTATTTT
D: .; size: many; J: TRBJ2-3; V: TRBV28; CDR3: CASASNPGGGSTDTQYF; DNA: TGTGCCAGCGCGTCCAACCCAGGAGGCGGAAGCACAGATACGCAGTATTTT
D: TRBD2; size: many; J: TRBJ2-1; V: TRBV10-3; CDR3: CAISGLAAYNEQFF; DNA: TGTGCCATTTCCGGCCTAGCGGCCTACAATGAGCAGTTCTTC
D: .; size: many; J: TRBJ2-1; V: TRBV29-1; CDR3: CSVGGSYNEQFF; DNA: TGCAGCGTTGGCGGTTCCTACAATGAGCAGTTCTTC
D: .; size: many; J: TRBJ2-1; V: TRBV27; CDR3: CASSSAVREQFF; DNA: TGTGCCAGCAGTTCCGCCGTGAGGGAGCAGTTCTTC
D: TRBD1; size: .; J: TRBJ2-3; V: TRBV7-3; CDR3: CASSMDRGADTQYF; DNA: TGTGCCAGCAGCATGGACAGGGGCGCAGATACGCAGTATTTT
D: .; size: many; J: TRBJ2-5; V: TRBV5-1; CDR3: CASSPGSVQETQYF; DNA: TGCGCCAGCAGCCCCGGTAGTGTCCAAGAGACCCAGTACTTC
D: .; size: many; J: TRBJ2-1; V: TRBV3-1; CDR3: CASTSDRYNEQFF; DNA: TGTGCCAGCACCTCTGACAGATACAATGAGCAGTTCTTC
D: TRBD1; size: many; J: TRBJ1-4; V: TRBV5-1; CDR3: CASSLGGQNEKLFF; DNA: TGCGCCAGCAGCTTGGGGGGACAGAATGAAAAACTGTTTTTT
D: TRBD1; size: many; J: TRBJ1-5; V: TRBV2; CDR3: CASNFRGLGNQPQHF; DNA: TGTGCCAGCAACTTCAGGGGGCTTGGGAATCAGCCCCAGCATTTT
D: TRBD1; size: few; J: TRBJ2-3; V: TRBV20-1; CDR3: CSATGQGAETDTQYF; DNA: TGCAGTGCTACTGGACAGGGGGCTGAGACAGATACGCAGTATTTT
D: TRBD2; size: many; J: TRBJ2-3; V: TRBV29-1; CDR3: CSVEISGRAGGTDTQYF; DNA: TGCAGCGTTGAGATTAGCGGGAGGGCCGGTGGCACAGATACGCAGTATTTT
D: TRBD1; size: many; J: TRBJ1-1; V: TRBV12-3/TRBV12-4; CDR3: CASSLLTGGTEAFF; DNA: TGTGCCAGCAGTTTGTTGACAGGGGGCACTGAAGCTTTCTTT
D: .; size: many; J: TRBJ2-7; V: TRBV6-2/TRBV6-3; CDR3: CASSYILDTGHGSRYF; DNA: TGTGCCAGCAGTTACATCCTTGACACGGGACACGGGAGTAGGTACTTC
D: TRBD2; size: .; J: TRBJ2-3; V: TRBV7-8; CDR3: CASSLKRLAPTDTQYF; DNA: TGTGCCAGCAGCTTAAAACGACTAGCCCCCACAGATACGCAGTATTTT
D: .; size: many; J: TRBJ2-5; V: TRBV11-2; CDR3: CASSPLTTSWEETQYF; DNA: TGTGCCAGCAGCCCACTAACGACTAGTTGGGAAGAGACCCAGTACTTC
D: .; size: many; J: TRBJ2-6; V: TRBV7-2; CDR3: CASSLADGGFLSGANVLTF; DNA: TGTGCCAGCAGCTTAGCGGATGGAGGGTTCCTGTCCGGGGCCAACGTCCTGACTTTC
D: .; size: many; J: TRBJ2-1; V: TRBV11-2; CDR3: CASSPRVPSLSRNEQFF; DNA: TGTGCCAGCAGCCCTAGGGTGCCTAGCCTATCAAGAAATGAGCAGTTCTTC
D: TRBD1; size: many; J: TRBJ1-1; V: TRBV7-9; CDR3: CASGTGNTEAFF; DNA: TGTGCCAGCGGGACAGGAAACACTGAAGCTTTCTTT
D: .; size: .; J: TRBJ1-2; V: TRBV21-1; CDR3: CASSSHRFGYTF; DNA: TGTGCCAGCAGCTCCCACAGGTTTGGCTACACCTTC
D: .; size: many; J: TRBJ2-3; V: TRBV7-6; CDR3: CASSLGVPALTDTQYF; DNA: TGTGCCAGCAGCTTAGGTGTACCCGCTCTCACAGATACGCAGTATTTT
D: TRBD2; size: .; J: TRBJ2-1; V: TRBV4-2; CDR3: CASSQDGLAGVNEQFF; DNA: TGTGCCAGCAGCCAAGATGGCCTAGCGGGAGTCAATGAGCAGTTCTTC
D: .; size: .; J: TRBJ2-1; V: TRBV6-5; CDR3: CASSYEGRIYNEQFF; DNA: TGTGCCAGCAGTTACGAGGGGAGAATCTACAATGAGCAGTTCTTC
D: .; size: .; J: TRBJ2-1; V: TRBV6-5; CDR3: CASRESMGISYNEQFF; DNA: TGTGCCAGCAGGGAATCGATGGGGATCTCCTACAATGAGCAGTTCTTC